This T cell receptor beta chain was sequenced in a study of blood T cell repertoires in COVID-19 (dated by TCRdb to between 2020 and 2021). Context from the whole study: The collaborator samples originated in the United States, Italy and Spain and spanned the acute and convalescent phases of COVID-19. The prospective study material was composed of cDNA or gDNA derived from T cells, B-cell-depleted T cells, or PBMCs. The dataset comprised deeply sampled blood TCRbeta repertoires from subjects exposed to, actively infected with, or recovered from COVID-19. The repertoires were released in a freely available public database intended as a resource for research on the immune response to SARS-CoV-2. Samples were obtained from the ongoing ImmuneRACE study (first 160 participants) and from over 1,000 subjects provided by 6 global collaborators. The sample metadata nearly always contained a de-identified subject ID, COVID-19 status, age in years and sex. HLA class I and class II types, where available, came from metadata supplied by the sample provider rather than from assay-based typing. The paper as a whole reports these results and caveats: Clinical and demographic metadata were provided uncurated, with the amount varying by source and participant.

In this sample, this clone turned up once. No cognate antigen has been identified for it. Base-call qualities are not available, and no considerably larger clone is one nucleotide away. The immunoSEQ Assay, a bias-controlled multiplex PCR, was used to amplify TCRbeta CDR3 regions from genomic DNA. The original methods were these. Nucleated cell counts per sample were estimated from amplification of reference gene primers within the assay. To quantify the absolute abundance of each unique TCRbeta CDR3 rearrangement, sequence reads were collapsed and filtered. For each sample, productive Simpson clonality was calculated as the square root of Simpson's diversity index over productive rearrangements. TCRdb provides this immuneACCESS table in a form limited to in-frame rearrangements. Some clones are lacking; in checked studies, under half of them reflect an unresolved V gene, and why the rest are absent is not known. V and J calls plus clone size are reproduced from that table; the DNA served to infer D and trimming. The sample records around 150,000 clones, about 79% of which are singletons. Approximately 5% of the sample is taken by the ten largest.

Collaborating institutions collected whole blood in K2EDTA tubes following their own protocols. For TCRbeta analysis, collaborators shipped samples in one of three forms: frozen whole blood, isolated PBMCs, or DNA extracted from either of those sample types. V loses 5 bases, J loses 5 bases, and the germline ends lie 22 bases apart. The germline V gene (reference sequence) supplies CDR1 LNHDA and CDR2 SQIVND. From the cysteine through the phenylalanine, the CDR3 covers 17 amino acids. Kept here is only the CDR3 DNA, which spans 51 bases and is read in frame from base 1. The rearranged chain carries TRBV19 and TRBJ1-5; the D gene is perhaps TRBD1, on 6 matching bases. This clonotype was obtained from a woman of 80 years or more with active or convalescent COVID-19. The sample was peripheral blood. The CDR3 protein: CASSVRRGAKWDQPQHF. At the DNA level, the sequence is TGTGCCAGTAGTGTTCGTCGGGGGGCCAAGTGGGATCAGCCCCAGCATTTT.